This T cell receptor (beta chain) was documented in a study of T cell repertoires in ileal Crohn's disease. As for the study in general: Patients had a median roughly 8-year disease duration, and about 40% were active smokers. Thiopurines (around twelve) or anti-TNF agents (around 17) were given postoperatively to about half. Approximately 550 nanograms of biopsy DNA per sample underwent TCRB immunosequencing.

The method was immunoSEQ multiplex PCR; TCRdb's version includes in-frame clones alone and lacks a portion of them. This table has 15,000 or so clones, about 80% appearing once. This CDR3 region has 16 residues. Germline V CDR1 and CDR2: MGHRA, YSYEKL. J gave up 5 bases and V 4 bases, and 11 bases lay outside the gene matches. The time point here: inflamed ileum from the surgical specimen. J is TRBJ2-5 and V is TRBV4-1, with TRBD1 matching over 9 bases. The specimen sequenced was ileal tissue. This TCR was recovered from an adult with Crohn's disease. CDR3 residues: CASSPTIQGARETQYF. CDR3 nucleotide sequence: TGCGCCAGCAGCCCTACTATACAGGGGGCGCGGGAGACCCAGTACTTC.